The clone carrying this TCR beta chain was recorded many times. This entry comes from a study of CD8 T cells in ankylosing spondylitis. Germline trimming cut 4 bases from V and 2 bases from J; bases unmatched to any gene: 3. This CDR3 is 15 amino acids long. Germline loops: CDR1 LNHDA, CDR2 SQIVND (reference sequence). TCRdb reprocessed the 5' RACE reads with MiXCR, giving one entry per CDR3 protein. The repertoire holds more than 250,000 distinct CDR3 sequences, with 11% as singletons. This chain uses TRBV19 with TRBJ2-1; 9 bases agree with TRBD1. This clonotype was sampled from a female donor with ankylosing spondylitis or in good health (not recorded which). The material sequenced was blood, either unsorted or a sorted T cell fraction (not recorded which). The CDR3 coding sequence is TGTGCCAGTAGTAAGGGACAGGGACCCTACAATGAGCAGTTCTTC. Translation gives CASSKGQGPYNEQFF.